This is a list of T cell receptor beta chains from one sample in a study of CD8+ T cells in alopecia areata. Generated by immunoSEQ multiplex PCR, the TCRdb table keeps only in-frame clones and is missing some. The data contain more than 100,000 clones, approximately 53% of them seen just once; the ten biggest clones take up 4.5%. The sample in question was CD4+ T cells sorted from blood, obtained at week 0. These receptors were taken from a human donor with alopecia areata. The CDR3 runs from the conserved cysteine through the conserved F or W.

V gene	J gene	CDR3 protein
TRBV9	TRBJ1-2	CASSRPHPTNYGYTF
TRBV6-5	NA	CASSRQGSSYEQYF
TRBV9	TRBJ1-2	CASSVEGRSYGYTF
TRBV2	TRBJ1-6	CASMDRSSYNSPLHF
TRBV4-1	TRBJ1-1	CASSQDRNTEAFF
TRBV2	TRBJ1-2	CASSEDGRGGYTF
TRBV29-1	TRBJ2-7	CSVRGTSGASSYEQYF
TRBV19	TRBJ2-5	CASSIGDTPDTQYF
TRBV7-2	TRBJ2-2	CASSSYGPGELFF
TRBV2	TRBJ2-1	CASSEDRGPLFF
TRBV7-9	TRBJ1-2	CASSPRTDYGYTF
TRBV18	TRBJ1-2	CASSPDRVQGYTF
TRBV6-5	TRBJ2-7	CASSYRGHSYEQYF
TRBV7-2	TRBJ2-7	CASSSSRTVSHEQYF
TRBV5-4	TRBJ2-6	CASSPAAWSSGANVLTF
TRBV7-3	TRBJ2-5	CAWYSQETQYF
TRBV7-2	TRBJ1-5	CASSLAWGGDQHF
TRBV5-1	TRBJ2-5	CASSLDPAGVGTQYF
TRBV27	TRBJ1-1	CASSLLVNTEAFF
TRBV5-4	TRBJ2-3	CASSKYTDTQYF
TRBV5-4	TRBJ1-2	CASSLGRAQRTDYGYTF
TRBV6-5	TRBJ2-7	CASSGADSYEQYF
TRBV9	TRBJ1-3	CASSVAGQRNTIYF
TRBV30	TRBJ2-7	CASSAQGSGSYEQYF
TRBV19	TRBJ1-5	CASSPGSQPSSNQPQHF
TRBV11-2	TRBJ2-7	CASSLDRDYEQYF
TRBV27	TRBJ2-1	CASSFQRESYNEQFF
TRBV9	TRBJ2-5	CASSAGPYQETQYF
TRBV2	TRBJ2-3	CASSTQGFTDTQYF
TRBV28	TRBJ2-3	CASTLPSTDTQYF
TRBV30	TRBJ2-2	CAWRASGRAFRRELFF
TRBV7-3	TRBJ2-3	CASSPMAEDTQYF
TRBV30	TRBJ2-4	CAWSSGAVWNSLAKNIQYF
TRBV19	TRBJ2-7	CASSILTGTTYEQYF
TRBV13	TRBJ2-3	CASSPGSTDTQYF
TRBV5-1	TRBJ2-7	CASSLDYYEQYF
TRBV13	TRBJ2-3	CASSTTGPDTQYF